These 2 T cell receptor beta chains came from one sample sequenced in a study of tumor and adjacent non-tumor tissue in lung cancer. RNA was extracted from bulk tissue without any cell sorting. The normal lung tissue was taken more than 3 cm from the tumor edge. The library came from three nested PCR rounds adapted from ARM-PCR protocols. TCRdb processed the multiplex PCR reads anew with MiXCR; each CDR3 protein has one entry. The sample has roughly 75,000 distinct CDR3 sequences; about two thirds are singletons. Sequencing input: distant non-tumor lung tissue. The receptors here all came from a woman aged 45 to 65 with non-small cell lung cancer.

Note on this clonotype: The junction shows a germline mismatch at one end, possibly a read error. The V call is TRBV11-2, the J call TRBJ2-1; the match to TRBD2 covers 8 bases. The CDR3 runs 16 residues. Germline V lookup: CDR1 SGHAT, CDR2 FQNNGV. The chain's CDR3 is CTSSRMILAVDNEQFF. DNA of the CDR3: TGTACCAGCAGCCGGATGATACTAGCGGTGGATAATGAGCAGTTCTTC.

This clonotype was counted only a few times. At one of its ends the junction is not consistent with the germline gene, which may arise from a read error. J is TRBJ2-7 and V is TRBV4-1, with 9 bases fitting TRBD1. The CDR3 is 16 residues long. From germline, CDR1 is MGHRA and CDR2 YSYEKL. The CDR3 nucleotides are TGCGCCAGCAGCCAAGATCCGTACAGGGGGCTTTCCGAGCAGTATTTC. This codes for CASSQDPYRGLSEQYF.